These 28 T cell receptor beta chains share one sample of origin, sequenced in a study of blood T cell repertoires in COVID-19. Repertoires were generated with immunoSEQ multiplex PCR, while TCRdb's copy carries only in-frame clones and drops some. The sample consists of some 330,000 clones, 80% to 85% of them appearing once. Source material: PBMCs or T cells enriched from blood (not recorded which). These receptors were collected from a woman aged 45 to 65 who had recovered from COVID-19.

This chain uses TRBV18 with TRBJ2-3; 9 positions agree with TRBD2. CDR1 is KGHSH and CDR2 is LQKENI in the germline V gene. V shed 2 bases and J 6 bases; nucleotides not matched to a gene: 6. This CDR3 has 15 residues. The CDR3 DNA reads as TGTGCCAGCTCACCAGCGGGGGGGCATTCGGATACGCAGTATTTT. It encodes CASSPAGGHSDTQYF.

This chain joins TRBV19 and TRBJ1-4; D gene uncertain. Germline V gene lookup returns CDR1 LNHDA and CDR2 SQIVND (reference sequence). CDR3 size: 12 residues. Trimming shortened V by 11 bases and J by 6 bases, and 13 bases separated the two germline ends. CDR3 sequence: CAVAGFDEKLFF. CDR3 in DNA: TGTGCCGTGGCGGGGTTTGATGAAAAACTGTTTTTT.

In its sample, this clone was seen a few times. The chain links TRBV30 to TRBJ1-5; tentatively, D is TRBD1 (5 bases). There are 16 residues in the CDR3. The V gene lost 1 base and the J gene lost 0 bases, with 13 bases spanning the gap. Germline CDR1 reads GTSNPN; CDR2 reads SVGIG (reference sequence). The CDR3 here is CAWSALAGPSNQPQHF. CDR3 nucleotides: TGTGCCTGGAGTGCCCTTGCGGGGCCTAGCAATCAGCCCCAGCATTTT.

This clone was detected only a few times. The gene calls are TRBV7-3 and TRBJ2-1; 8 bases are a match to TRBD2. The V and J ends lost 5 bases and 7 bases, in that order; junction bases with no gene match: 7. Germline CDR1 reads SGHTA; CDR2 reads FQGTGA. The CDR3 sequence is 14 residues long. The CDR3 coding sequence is TGTGCCAGCAGCCCCCGGGGGGGAGGGAATGAGCAGTTCTTC. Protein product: CASSPRGGGNEQFF.

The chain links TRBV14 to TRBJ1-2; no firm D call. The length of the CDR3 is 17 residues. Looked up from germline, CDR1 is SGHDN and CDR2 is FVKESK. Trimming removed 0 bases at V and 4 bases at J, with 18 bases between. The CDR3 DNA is TGTGCCAGCAGCCAAGATCTTCGGGTTTACGGTGGCTATGGCTACACCTTC. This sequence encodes CASSQDLRVYGGYGYTF.

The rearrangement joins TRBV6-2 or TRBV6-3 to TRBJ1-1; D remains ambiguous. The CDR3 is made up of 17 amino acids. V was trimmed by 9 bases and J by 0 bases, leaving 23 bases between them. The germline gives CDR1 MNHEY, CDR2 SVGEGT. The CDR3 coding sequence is TGTGCCAGTAGCCGGCGGCGGGGTTTAAACTTGAACACTGAAGCTTTCTTT. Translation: CASSRRRGLNLNTEAFF.

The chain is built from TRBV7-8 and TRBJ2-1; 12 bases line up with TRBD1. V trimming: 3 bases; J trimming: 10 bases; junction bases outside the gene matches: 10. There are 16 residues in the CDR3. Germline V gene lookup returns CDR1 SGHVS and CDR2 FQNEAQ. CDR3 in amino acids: CASSFPWGQGAGEQFF. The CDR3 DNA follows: TGTGCCAGCAGCTTTCCCTGGGGACAGGGGGCAGGGGAGCAGTTCTTC.

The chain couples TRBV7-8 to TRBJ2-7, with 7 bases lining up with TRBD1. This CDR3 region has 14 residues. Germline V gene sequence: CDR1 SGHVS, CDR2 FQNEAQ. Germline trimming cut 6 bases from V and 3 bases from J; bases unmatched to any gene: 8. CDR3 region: CASRIGGGGYEQYF. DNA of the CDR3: TGTGCCAGCAGAATAGGGGGCGGTGGCTACGAGCAGTACTTC.

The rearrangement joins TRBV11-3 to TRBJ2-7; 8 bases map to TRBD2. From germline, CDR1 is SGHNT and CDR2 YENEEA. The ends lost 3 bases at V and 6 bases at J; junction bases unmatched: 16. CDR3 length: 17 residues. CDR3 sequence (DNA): TGTGCCAGCAGCTTCGGTCTCGGTGGGCAGAGCGGGGGCGAGCAGTACTTC. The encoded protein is CASSFGLGGQSGGEQYF.

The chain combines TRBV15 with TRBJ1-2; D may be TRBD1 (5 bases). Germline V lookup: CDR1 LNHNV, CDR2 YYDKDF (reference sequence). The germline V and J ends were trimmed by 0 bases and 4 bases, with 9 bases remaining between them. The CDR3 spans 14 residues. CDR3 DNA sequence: TGTGCCACCAGCAGAGATAGGGGTGGCTATGGCTACACCTTC. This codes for CATSRDRGGYGYTF.

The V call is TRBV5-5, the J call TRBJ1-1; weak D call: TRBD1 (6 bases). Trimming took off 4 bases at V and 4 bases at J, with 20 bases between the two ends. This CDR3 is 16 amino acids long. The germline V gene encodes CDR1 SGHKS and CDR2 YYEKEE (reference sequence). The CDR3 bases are TGTGCCAGCAGCCTCGCCCACAGGGACATTACCACTGAAGCTTTCTTT. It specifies CASSLAHRDITTEAFF.

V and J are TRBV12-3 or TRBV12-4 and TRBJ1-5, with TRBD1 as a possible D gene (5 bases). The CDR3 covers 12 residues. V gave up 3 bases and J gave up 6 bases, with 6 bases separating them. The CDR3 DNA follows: TGTGCCAGCAGTTTTGGGGCTCAGCCCCAGCATTTT. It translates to CASSFGAQPQHF.

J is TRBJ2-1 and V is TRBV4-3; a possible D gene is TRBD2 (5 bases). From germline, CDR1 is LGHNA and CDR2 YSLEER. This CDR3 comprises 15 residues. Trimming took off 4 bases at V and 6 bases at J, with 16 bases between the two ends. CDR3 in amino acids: CASSPGVGPRNEQFF. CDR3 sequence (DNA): TGCGCCAGCAGCCCCGGGGTCGGGCCCCGCAATGAGCAGTTCTTC.

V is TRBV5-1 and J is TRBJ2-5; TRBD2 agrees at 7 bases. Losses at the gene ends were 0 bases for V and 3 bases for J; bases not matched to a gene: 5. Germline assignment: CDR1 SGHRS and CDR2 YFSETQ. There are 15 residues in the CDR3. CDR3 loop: CASSLDWAGEETQYF. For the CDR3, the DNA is TGCGCCAGCAGCTTGGATTGGGCGGGGGAAGAGACCCAGTACTTC.

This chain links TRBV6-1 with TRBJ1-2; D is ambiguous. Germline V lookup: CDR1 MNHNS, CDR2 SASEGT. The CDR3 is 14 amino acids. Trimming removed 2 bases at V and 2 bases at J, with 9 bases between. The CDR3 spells CASSERGGNYGYTF. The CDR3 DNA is TGTGCCAGCAGTGAACGGGGAGGGAACTATGGCTACACCTTC.

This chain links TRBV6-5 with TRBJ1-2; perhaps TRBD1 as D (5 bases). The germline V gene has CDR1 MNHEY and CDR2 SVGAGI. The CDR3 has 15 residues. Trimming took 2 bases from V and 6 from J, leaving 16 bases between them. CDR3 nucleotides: TGTGCCAGCAGTTACGGGGCGGGGATTTTTGATGGCTACACCTTC. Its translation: CASSYGAGIFDGYTF.

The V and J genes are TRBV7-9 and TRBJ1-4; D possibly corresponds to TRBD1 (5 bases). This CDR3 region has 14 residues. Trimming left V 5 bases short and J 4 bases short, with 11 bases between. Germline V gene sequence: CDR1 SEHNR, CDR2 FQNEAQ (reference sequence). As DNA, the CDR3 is TGTGCCAGCAGCCGCCAGGGAAATAATGAAAAACTGTTTTTT. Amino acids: CASSRQGNNEKLFF.

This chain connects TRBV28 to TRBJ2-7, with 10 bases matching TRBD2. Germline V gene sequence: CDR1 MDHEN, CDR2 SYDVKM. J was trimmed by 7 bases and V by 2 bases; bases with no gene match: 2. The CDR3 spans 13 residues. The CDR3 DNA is TGTGCCAGCAGTTTAGGAGCGGGAGGGGAGCAGTACTTC. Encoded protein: CASSLGAGGEQYF. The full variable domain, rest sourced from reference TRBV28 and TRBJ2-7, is DVKVTQSSRYLVKRTGEKVFLECVQDMDHENMFWYRQDPGLGLRLIYFSYDVKMKEKGDIPEGYSVSREKKERFSLILESASTNQTSMYLCASSLGAGGEQYFGPGTRLTVT.

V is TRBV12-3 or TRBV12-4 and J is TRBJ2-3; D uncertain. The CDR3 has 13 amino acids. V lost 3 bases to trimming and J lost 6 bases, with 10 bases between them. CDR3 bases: TGTGCCAGCAGTTTTCCCTTTAGTGATACGCAGTATTTT. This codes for CASSFPFSDTQYF.

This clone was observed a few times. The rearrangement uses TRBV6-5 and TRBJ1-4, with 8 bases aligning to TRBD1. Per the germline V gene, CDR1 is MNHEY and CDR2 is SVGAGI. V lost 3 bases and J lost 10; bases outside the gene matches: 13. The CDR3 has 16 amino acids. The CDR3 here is CASSYQSWSGGGKLFF. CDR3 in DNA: TGTGCCAGCAGTTATCAGTCTTGGTCAGGGGGCGGAAAACTGTTTTTT.

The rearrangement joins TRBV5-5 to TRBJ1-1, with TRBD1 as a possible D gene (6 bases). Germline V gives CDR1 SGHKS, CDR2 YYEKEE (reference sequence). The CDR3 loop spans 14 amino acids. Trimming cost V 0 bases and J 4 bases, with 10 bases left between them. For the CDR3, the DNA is TGTGCCAGCAGCTTGGTAGGGACATTCACTGAAGCTTTCTTT. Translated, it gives CASSLVGTFTEAFF.

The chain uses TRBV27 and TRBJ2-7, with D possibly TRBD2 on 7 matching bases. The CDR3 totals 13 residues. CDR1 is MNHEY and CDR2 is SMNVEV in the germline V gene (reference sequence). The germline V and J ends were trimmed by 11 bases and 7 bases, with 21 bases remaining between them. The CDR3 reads CAVKGGAGGEQYF. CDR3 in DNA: TGTGCCGTCAAAGGGGGGGCTGGAGGAGAGCAGTACTTC.

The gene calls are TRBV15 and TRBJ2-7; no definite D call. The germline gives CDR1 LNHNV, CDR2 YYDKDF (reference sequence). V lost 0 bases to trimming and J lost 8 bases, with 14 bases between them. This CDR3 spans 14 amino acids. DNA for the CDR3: TGTGCCACCAGCAGAGATCTATCCGGGTGGCAGCAGTACTTC. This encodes CATSRDLSGWQQYF.

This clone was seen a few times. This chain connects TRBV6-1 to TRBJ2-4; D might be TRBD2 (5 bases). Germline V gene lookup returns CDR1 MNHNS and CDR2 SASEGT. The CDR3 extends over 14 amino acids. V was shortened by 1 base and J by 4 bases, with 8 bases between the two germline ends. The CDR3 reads CASSEGRQKNIQYF. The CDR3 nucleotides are TGTGCCAGCAGTGAAGGGAGGCAGAAAAACATTCAGTACTTC.

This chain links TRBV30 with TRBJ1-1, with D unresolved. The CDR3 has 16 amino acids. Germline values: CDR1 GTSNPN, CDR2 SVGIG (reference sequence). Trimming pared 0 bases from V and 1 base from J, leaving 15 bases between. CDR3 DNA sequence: TGTGCCTGGAGTGTACAGCCGAACCCATGGAACACTGAAGCTTTCTTT. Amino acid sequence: CAWSVQPNPWNTEAFF.

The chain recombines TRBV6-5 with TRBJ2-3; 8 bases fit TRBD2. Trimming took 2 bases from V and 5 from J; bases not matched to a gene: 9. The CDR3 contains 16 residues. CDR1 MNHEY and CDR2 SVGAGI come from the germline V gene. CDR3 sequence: CASSYITSGRGDTQYF. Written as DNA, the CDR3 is TGTGCCAGCAGTTACATTACCAGCGGGAGAGGAGATACGCAGTATTTT.

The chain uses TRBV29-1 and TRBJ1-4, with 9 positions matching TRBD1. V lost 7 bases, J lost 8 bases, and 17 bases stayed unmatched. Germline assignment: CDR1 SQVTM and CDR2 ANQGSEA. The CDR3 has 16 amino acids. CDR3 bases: TGCAGCGCACGACAGGGGGGGTCTTCGTCGCACGAAAAACTGTTTTTT. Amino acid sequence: CSARQGGSSSHEKLFF.

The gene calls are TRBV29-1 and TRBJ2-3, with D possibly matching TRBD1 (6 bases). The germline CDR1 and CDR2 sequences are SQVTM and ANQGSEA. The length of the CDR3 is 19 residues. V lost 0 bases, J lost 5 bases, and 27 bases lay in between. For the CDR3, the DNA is TGCAGCGTTGAAGATGCACCGGCAGTAGGTACAGGGCGTGAAGATACGCAGTATTTT. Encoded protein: CSVEDAPAVGTGREDTQYF.